This TCR beta chain appears in the sequencing data of a study of blood T cell repertoires in COVID-19. The germline V gene encodes CDR1 KGHSH and CDR2 LQKENI. The V gene end was trimmed by 4 bases and the J gene end by 1 base; junction bases not matched to a gene: 4. This CDR3 region has 16 residues. As originally analysed: How many nucleated cells were present was estimated from reference gene primer amplification. Sequencing used immunoSEQ multiplex PCR; TCRdb keeps in-frame clones, though not all of them. V, J and clone size derive from that table, while D and trimming were established from the DNA sequence. This sample has approximately 100,000 clones, with more than 75% found just once.

The chain joins TRBV18 to TRBJ2-2; TRBD2 aligns across 9 bases. The receptor was derived from a woman aged 30 to 39 with acute or convalescent COVID-19. The sequenced sample was peripheral blood. CDR3 bases: TGTGCCAGCTCACACGTACTAGCGGGGAACACCGGGGAGCTGTTTTTT. Protein product: CASSHVLAGNTGELFF.